The 25 T cell receptor beta chains reported below all come from one sample, sequenced in a study of post-analysis software for immune sequencing data. General observations from the study: Among 5 or 6 TRBV segments more frequent in patients than controls were TRBV5-6, TRBV5-1 and TRBV20-1.

These receptors have no known antigen. Unique molecular identifiers were built into the TCR beta cDNA libraries. MiXCR was run by TCRdb on the PCR reads, yielding one entry per CDR3 protein. The sample contains almost 700,000 distinct CDR3 sequences, 55% to 60% of which appear only once. Sample: blood. Receptors were obtained from a girl aged 2-10 years with multiple sclerosis.

This sequence joins TRBV5-1 and TRBJ2-7; 11 nucleotides line up with TRBD1. The tail of the sequence fits TRBJ2-5 better, so the J call may be wrong. Germline lookup yields CDR1 SGHRS and CDR2 YFSETQ. This CDR3 has 16 amino acids. The DNA of the CDR3 is TGCGCCAGCAGCGTCGGAGGGACAGGGGGCCAAGAGACCCAGTACTTC. It codes for CASSVGGTGGQETQYF.

This clonotype appeared a few times. This chain links TRBV5-5 with TRBJ2-1, with D unresolved. With 3 bases removed from V and 6 bases from J, the gap between germline ends came to 25 bases. From germline, CDR1 is SGHKS and CDR2 YYEKEE (reference sequence). The CDR3 sequence is 18 residues long. The CDR3 region has the DNA TGTGCCAGCAGCTGGTCCCTACCTGGATCTAACACCTCCAATGAGCAGTTCTTC. It translates to CASSWSLPGSNTSNEQFF.

This sequence joins TRBV3-1 and TRBJ2-2, with 9 positions matching TRBD2. The junction had 10 bases not matched to a gene; V was cut back by 4 bases and J by 4 bases. The CDR3 extends over 17 amino acids. Germline V gene lookup returns CDR1 LGHDT and CDR2 YNNKEL (reference sequence). The CDR3 loop reads CASSPEGREGGTGELFF. CDR3 bases: TGTGCCAGCAGCCCGGAAGGGCGGGAGGGCGGCACCGGGGAGCTGTTTTTT.

The rearrangement links TRBV5-1 to TRBJ2-1; TRBD1 agrees at 7 bases. Germline CDR1 reads SGHRS; CDR2 reads YFSETQ. The V gene end was trimmed by 1 base and the J gene end by 7 bases; junction bases not matched to a gene: 8. This CDR3 region has 15 residues. CDR3 bases: TGCGCCAGCAGCTTGACAGGGGATGGGGTAAATGAGCAGTTCTTC. It specifies CASSLTGDGVNEQFF. The full variable domain, with the rest looked up from reference TRBV5-1 and TRBJ2-1, is KAGVTQTPRYLIKTRGQQVTLSCSPISGHRSVSWYQQTPGQGLQFLFEYFSETQRNKGNFPGRFSGRQFSNSRSEMNVSTLELGDSALYLCASSLTGDGVNEQFFGPGTRLTVL.

There are a few counts of this clonotype. The rearrangement joins TRBV20-1 to TRBJ1-2; perhaps TRBD1 as D (6 bases). The CDR3 covers 13 residues. Germline V CDR1 and CDR2: DFQATT, SNEGSKA (reference sequence). V was trimmed by 3 bases and J by 4 bases, leaving 12 bases between them. In nucleotides, the CDR3 is TGCAGTGCTAGCCCGGACAGACCCTATGGCTACACCTTC. Translation gives CSASPDRPYGYTF.

The chain links TRBV5-1 to TRBJ2-1, with 11 positions matching TRBD2. V gave up 1 base and J gave up 4 bases; unmatched junction bases: 10. CDR1 and CDR2 (germline): SGHRS, YFSETQ. CDR3 length equals 18 residues. The CDR3 protein is CASSLTPGTSGPYNEQFF. DNA for the CDR3: TGCGCCAGCAGCTTGACGCCTGGGACTAGCGGACCGTACAATGAGCAGTTCTTC.

The chain combines TRBV3-1 with TRBJ2-3; a possible D gene is TRBD2 (5 bases). Germline-derived CDR1 and CDR2 are LGHDT and YNNKEL (reference sequence). The CDR3 has 17 residues. The ends were cut back, 0 bases at V and 0 bases at J, with 13 bases in the middle. The CDR3 DNA sequence: TGTGCCAGCAGCCAAGACGGAGCGGTCTCTAGCACAGATACGCAGTATTTT. As protein: CASSQDGAVSSTDTQYF.

This sequence joins TRBV5-1 and TRBJ2-1; D may be TRBD1 (5 bases). The CDR3 sequence is 15 residues long. V lost 4 bases to trimming and J lost 1 base, with 12 bases between them. Germline V gives CDR1 SGHRS, CDR2 YFSETQ. This CDR3 reads CASSPRVGSYNEQFF. The CDR3 region has the DNA TGCGCCAGCAGCCCCAGGGTTGGGTCCTACAATGAGCAGTTCTTC.

This clonotype appeared a few times. V is TRBV7-2 and J is TRBJ2-1; no clear D. The CDR3 is made up of 12 amino acids. V was pared by 0 bases and J by 10 bases, with 7 bases between. Per germline, CDR1 SGHTA and CDR2 FQGNSA. This CDR3 reads CASSLATLEQFF. The CDR3 DNA follows: TGTGCCAGCAGCTTAGCTACCTTAGAGCAGTTCTTC.

This chain links TRBV14 with TRBJ2-3; TRBD2 matches 11 bases. Looked up from germline, CDR1 is SGHDN and CDR2 is FVKESK. With 4 bases clipped from V and 2 bases from J, the junction kept 5 bases outside the gene matches. This CDR3 is built from 16 residues. The CDR3 nucleotides are TGTGCCAGCAGCCCTACTAGCGGGGGCCCCACAGATACGCAGTATTTT. It encodes CASSPTSGGPTDTQYF.

This clonotype was recorded at least ten times. The gene calls are TRBV5-1 and TRBJ2-7; D not certain. The germline CDR1 and CDR2 sequences are SGHRS and YFSETQ. The CDR3 covers 12 residues. V was cut by 0 bases and J by 5 bases, with 6 bases left in between. CDR3 nucleotide sequence: TGCGCCAGCAGCTTGGAAGGGAACGAGCAGTACTTC. This codes for CASSLEGNEQYF. The entire variable domain, with the rest obtained from reference TRBV5-1 and TRBJ2-7, is as follows: KAGVTQTPRYLIKTRGQQVTLSCSPISGHRSVSWYQQTPGQGLQFLFEYFSETQRNKGNFPGRFSGRQFSNSRSEMNVSTLELGDSALYLCASSLEGNEQYFGPGTRLTVT.

This clonotype was counted a few times. The chain couples TRBV7-2 to TRBJ2-1; D gene ambiguous. V shed 1 base and J shed 0 bases, with 4 bases lying between them. Germline assignment: CDR1 SGHTA and CDR2 FQGNSA. This CDR3 has 14 residues. CDR3 in amino acids: CASSLGASYNEQFF. The CDR3 DNA reads as TGTGCCAGCAGCTTAGGGGCCTCCTACAATGAGCAGTTCTTC.

The chain combines TRBV29-1 with TRBJ2-5; 7 nucleotides align to TRBD1. V shed 5 bases and J 0 bases; nucleotides not matched to a gene: 3. Germline loops: CDR1 SQVTM, CDR2 ANQGSEA. The length of the CDR3 is 13 residues. The CDR3 sequence: CSVWTGYQETQYF. CDR3 nucleotides: TGCAGCGTTTGGACAGGATACCAAGAGACCCAGTACTTC.

The chain recombines TRBV5-1 with TRBJ2-3, with D possibly TRBD2 on 6 matching bases. V lost 0 bases and J lost 1, with 12 bases in between. CDR1 is SGHRS, CDR2 YFSETQ, per germline. The CDR3 spans 16 residues. Here the CDR3 DNA reads TGCGCCAGCAGCTTGGCCGGGATAGCGGGCACAGATACGCAGTATTTT. This codes for CASSLAGIAGTDTQYF.

V usage is TRBV7-2 and J usage is TRBJ2-7, with a weak D call TRBD1 (6 bases). CDR1 and CDR2 (germline): SGHTA, FQGNSA. The V gene lost 2 bases and the J gene lost 2 bases, with 13 bases spanning the gap. This CDR3 comprises 15 residues. This CDR3 is CASSLLWWTAYEQYF. CDR3 sequence (DNA): TGTGCCAGCAGCTTACTTTGGTGGACAGCCTACGAGCAGTACTTC.

This clonotype has a handful of counts. The chain joins TRBV10-3 to TRBJ2-3, with 8 bases aligning to TRBD2. Germline V lookup: CDR1 ENHRY, CDR2 SYGVKD. The CDR3 spans 16 residues. The trim removed 0 bases at V and 2 bases at J, leaving 4 bases unmatched. The DNA of the CDR3 is TGTGCCATCAGTGAGTCGACGGGGGGGTTCACAGATACGCAGTATTTT. This translates into CAISESTGGFTDTQYF.

This chain uses TRBV7-2 with TRBJ2-1, with a tentative D call TRBD1 (5 bases). TRBJ2-7 matches the DNA end more closely, so the J call is doubtful. This CDR3 is built from 16 residues. Germline loops: CDR1 SGHTA, CDR2 FQGNSA. CDR3 sequence reads: CASSLAGADPYNEQYF. CDR3 sequence (DNA): TGTGCCAGCAGCTTAGCTGGGGCAGACCCTTACAATGAGCAGTACTTC.

This clonotype was counted a single time. V usage is TRBV10-3 and J usage is TRBJ1-2, with D perhaps matching TRBD1 (5 bases). CDR3 length: 15 amino acids. Germline lookup yields CDR1 ENHRY and CDR2 SYGVKD. V dropped 6 bases and J dropped 4 bases, with 18 bases sitting between them. DNA for the CDR3: TGTGCCATCAGGCCCGGGACGGGGGGGGTCTATGGCTACACCTTC. Encoded protein: CAIRPGTGGVYGYTF.

V and J are TRBV3-1 and TRBJ2-3; D gene unclear. Between the trimmed V and J ends, which lost 0 bases and 5 bases, there was a span of 3 bases. Germline lookup yields CDR1 LGHDT and CDR2 YNNKEL (reference sequence). The CDR3 loop spans 12 amino acids. This CDR3 reads CASSQDLDTQYF. DNA of the CDR3: TGTGCCAGCAGCCAAGATCTAGATACGCAGTATTTT.

The chain has TRBV29-1 and TRBJ2-7; D uncertain. The DNA matches TRBJ2-5 better at its end, which makes the J call doubtful. This CDR3 comprises 11 residues. The germline gives CDR1 SQVTM, CDR2 ANQGSEA. This CDR3 reads CSVGTYETQYF. As DNA, the CDR3 is TGCAGCGTTGGGACGTACGAGACCCAGTACTTC.

The chain links TRBV6-6 to TRBJ2-3, with 7 bases that match TRBD2. V gave up 2 bases and J gave up 3 bases; unmatched junction bases: 5. The germline CDR1 and CDR2 sequences are MNHNY and SVGAGI (reference sequence). This CDR3 has 15 amino acids. CDR3 loop: CASSYGGGPTDTQYF. CDR3 sequence (DNA): TGTGCCAGCAGTTACGGGGGAGGGCCAACAGATACGCAGTATTTT.

This chain connects TRBV6-2 or TRBV6-3 to TRBJ2-1; 9 bases agree with TRBD1. J was trimmed by 10 bases and V by 10 bases; bases with no gene match: 17. Germline V gives CDR1 MNHEY, CDR2 SVGEGT. The CDR3 length is 15 residues. The CDR3 here is CATSTRDRVFMEQFF. CDR3 sequence (DNA): TGTGCCACCAGCACCCGGGACAGGGTATTCATGGAGCAGTTCTTC.

The V call is TRBV29-1, the J call TRBJ1-2; 9 bases are a match to TRBD1. CDR1 SQVTM and CDR2 ANQGSEA come from the germline V gene. The CDR3 runs 13 residues. The J segment lost 1 base and the V segment lost 7 bases, leaving 4 bases of the junction unmatched. CDR3 protein: CSAYRGLNYGYTF. The DNA of the CDR3 is TGCAGCGCCTACAGGGGGCTTAACTATGGCTACACCTTC.

This clonotype was detected once. The chain couples TRBV6-2 or TRBV6-3 to TRBJ2-3; D is perhaps TRBD1 (6 bases). Germline V CDR1 and CDR2: MNHEY, SVGEGT. V dropped 3 bases and J dropped 0 bases, with 10 bases sitting between them. The CDR3 is made up of 15 amino acids. The CDR3 DNA reads as TGTGCCAGCAGTTATGGAGGACAGAGCACAGATACGCAGTATTTT. This gives the protein CASSYGGQSTDTQYF.

This clonotype was detected a few times. The chain is built from TRBV27 and TRBJ2-1, with 7 positions matching TRBD2. CDR3 size: 18 residues. V dropped 1 base and J dropped 2; count of bases not matched to a gene: 11. The germline V gene encodes CDR1 MNHEY and CDR2 SMNVEV (reference sequence). This CDR3 reads CASSLYGGWVIPYNEQFF. CDR3 coding DNA: TGTGCCAGCAGTTTATACGGGGGGTGGGTGATTCCCTACAATGAGCAGTTCTTC.